The 17 T cell receptor beta chains below come from one sample, sequenced in a study of immune cell composition in non-small cell lung cancer. The normal lung sample lay at least 3 cm, and maximally far, from the tumour. Repertoires were generated with immunoSEQ multiplex PCR, while TCRdb's copy carries only in-frame clones and drops some. The sample yields about 3,400 clones, over 80% seen once. The sample consisted of non-adjacent lung tissue. The receptors come from a human donor with non-small cell lung cancer.

This sequence joins TRBV28 and TRBJ1-5; a possible D gene is TRBD1 (5 bases). CDR1 MDHEN and CDR2 SYDVKM come from the germline V gene. V lost 6 bases and J 7 bases, leaving 13 bases between the germline ends. The CDR3 is 13 residues long. The CDR3 reads CASRGQGGQPQHF. The CDR3 DNA reads as TGTGCCAGCAGGGGCCAGGGAGGCCAGCCCCAGCATTTT.

The rearrangement joins TRBV28 to TRBJ1-2, with TRBD1 matching over 8 bases. V was pared by 6 bases and J by 4 bases, with 10 bases of the junction left unmatched. The germline CDR1 and CDR2 sequences are MDHEN and SYDVKM. This CDR3 spans 15 amino acids. CDR3 sequence reads: CASRDVEDRAYGYTF. CDR3 DNA: TGTGCCAGCAGGGATGTCGAGGACAGGGCCTATGGCTACACCTTC.

V is TRBV11-3 and J is TRBJ2-3; a weak D match, TRBD2 (5 bases). Trimming removed 0 bases from V and 3 bases from J, with 10 bases in between. The germline V gene has CDR1 SGHNT and CDR2 YENEEA. The length of the CDR3 is 15 residues. In nucleotides, the CDR3 is TGTGCCAGCAGCTTAGAAGCGAGAGGGACAGATACGCAGTATTTT. This translates into CASSLEARGTDTQYF.

This clone was found a few times. The V and J genes are TRBV25-1 and TRBJ1-2, with 10 positions matching TRBD1. The V gene's germline CDR1 is MGHDK and CDR2 SYGVNS. The ends lost 2 bases at V and 11 bases at J; junction bases unmatched: 8. This CDR3 is built from 14 residues. The CDR3: CASSEGTGEIVYTF. The DNA of the CDR3 is TGTGCCAGCAGTGAAGGGACAGGGGAGATTGTGTACACCTTC.

This clone was seen once. The chain carries TRBV28 and TRBJ1-6; D gene ambiguous. This CDR3 is 14 amino acids long. CDR1 is MDHEN and CDR2 is SYDVKM in the germline V gene. Trimming stripped 4 bases from V and 0 bases from J, with 4 bases between. The CDR3 bases are TGTGCCAGCAGTTCCCACTCCTATAATTCACCCCTCCACTTT. This encodes CASSSHSYNSPLHF.

The count of this clone is one. V usage is TRBV7-6 and J usage is TRBJ1-1; 7 bases fit TRBD1. CDR1 is SGHVS, CDR2 FNYEAQ, per germline. The CDR3 runs to 14 residues. Trimming took 4 bases from V and 0 from J; bases not matched to a gene: 2. CDR3 amino acids: CASSWDRMNTEAFF. The CDR3 region has the DNA TGTGCCAGCAGCTGGGACAGAATGAACACTGAAGCTTTCTTT.

CDR3 in DNA: TGTGCCGGACGGGAGGGGACGAACACCGGGGAGCTGTTTTTT. It encodes CAGREGTNTGELFF. V is TRBV6-5 and J is TRBJ2-2; 8 positions agree with TRBD2. The CDR3 length is 14 residues. Germline CDR1 reads MNHEY; CDR2 reads SVGAGI. V lost 11 bases and J lost 0; bases outside the gene matches: 5.

The chain is built from TRBV19 and TRBJ1-1; tentatively, D is TRBD1 (6 bases). CDR3 length: 14 amino acids. V was pared by 4 bases and J by 4 bases, with 13 bases between. Per the germline V gene, CDR1 is LNHDA and CDR2 is SQIVND (reference sequence). As DNA, the CDR3 is TGTGCCAGTAGTACCGTCGCAGGGGCCACTGAAGCTTTCTTT. Residues: CASSTVAGATEAFF.

This chain uses TRBV11-2 with TRBJ1-5; weak D call: TRBD1 (6 bases). CDR3 size: 14 residues. Per germline, CDR1 SGHAT and CDR2 FQNNGV. Deletions cut 3 bases from V and 3 bases from J, with 9 bases between. CDR3 DNA sequence: TGTGCCAGCAGCTTCGGACAGACCAATCAGCCCCAGCATTTT. This translates into CASSFGQTNQPQHF. Supplemented by reference TRBV11-2 and TRBJ1-5, the full variable domain reads EAGVAQSPRYKIIEKRQSVAFWCNPISGHATLYWYQQILGQGPKLLIQFQNNGVVDDSQLPKDRFSAERLKGVDSTLKIQPAKLEDSAVYLCASSFGQTNQPQHFGDGTRLSIL.

V is TRBV5-1 and J is TRBJ2-1, with 11 positions matching TRBD2. Per germline, CDR1 SGHRS and CDR2 YFSETQ. With V trimmed by 1 base and J by 5 bases, 5 bases remained unmatched. The CDR3 spans 16 residues. The CDR3 DNA follows: TGCGCCAGCAGCTTGATAATAGCGGGAGGGAACAATGAGCAGTTCTTC. It specifies CASSLIIAGGNNEQFF.

For the CDR3, the DNA is TGTGCCAGCAGCTTGGGCGGGTGGAGGTCCTACGAGCAGTACTTC. Translating gives CASSLGGWRSYEQYF. The chain links TRBV5-8 to TRBJ2-7, with D possibly being TRBD2 (5 bases). From germline, CDR1 is SGHTS and CDR2 YDEGEE. The CDR3 length is 15 residues. Between the trimmed V and J ends, which lost 0 bases and 1 base, there was a span of 11 bases. Drawing the rest from reference TRBV5-8 and TRBJ2-7, the complete variable domain is EAGVTQSPTHLIKTRGQQATLRCSPISGHTSVYWYQQALGLGLQFLLWYDEGEERNRGNFPPRFSGRQFPNYSSELNVNALELEDSALYLCASSLGGWRSYEQYFGPGTRLTVT.

This clone was detected once. This chain uses TRBV7-2 with TRBJ2-1; 8 bases align to TRBD1. CDR3 size: 15 residues. CDR1 is SGHTA and CDR2 is FQGNSA in the germline V gene. Trimming removed 4 bases from V and 3 bases from J; junction bases left unmatched: 5. CDR3 loop: CASSWGQVNYNEQFF. As DNA, the CDR3 is TGTGCCAGCAGCTGGGGACAGGTAAACTACAATGAGCAGTTCTTC.

This clone appeared once. The chain links TRBV28 to TRBJ2-4, with TRBD1 as a possible D gene (6 bases). CDR3 size: 14 residues. V was pared by 6 bases and J by 6 bases, with 15 bases between. Germline V gene data show CDR1 as MDHEN and CDR2 as SYDVKM. The chain's CDR3 is CASSPQGKGNIQYF. As DNA, the CDR3 is TGTGCCAGCAGCCCACAGGGAAAGGGAAACATTCAGTACTTC. The variable domain in full, completed from reference TRBV28 and TRBJ2-4, reads DVKVTQSSRYLVKRTGEKVFLECVQDMDHENMFWYRQDPGLGLRLIYFSYDVKMKEKGDIPEGYSVSREKKERFSLILESASTNQTSMYLCASSPQGKGNIQYFGAGTRLSVL.

This chain connects TRBV7-6 to TRBJ1-3, with a weak D call TRBD1 (6 bases). The CDR3 loop spans 16 amino acids. V was shortened by 5 bases and J by 3 bases, with 17 bases between the two germline ends. Germline lookup yields CDR1 SGHVS and CDR2 FNYEAQ. CDR3 nucleotides: TGTGCCAGCAGCAGCTCACAGGGAATCAGTGGAAACACCATATATTTT. Its translation: CASSSSQGISGNTIYF.

V usage is TRBV21-1 and J usage is TRBJ2-7; the table gives TRBD2 as D, unverified against the DNA. TRBV21-1 is a recognized pseudogene. The CDR3 extends over 18 amino acids. The CDR3 spells CASSKGPPVGGRAYEQYF. The DNA for the CDR3 is TGTGCCAGCAGCAAAGGCCCTCCCGTCGGGGGGCGAGCCTACGAGCAGTACTTC.

The chain carries TRBV6-1 and TRBJ2-3; 10 positions match TRBD1. V shed 7 bases and J 5 bases; nucleotides not matched to a gene: 9. Germline V gives CDR1 MNHNS, CDR2 SASEGT. CDR3 length: 15 amino acids. The CDR3 here is CASTPGTGVVDTQYF. The DNA for the CDR3 is TGTGCCAGCACACCCGGGACAGGGGTTGTAGATACGCAGTATTTT.

This chain joins TRBV5-4 and TRBJ2-7; 13 nucleotides align to TRBD2. With 4 bases clipped from V and 2 bases from J, the junction kept 3 bases outside the gene matches. Germline V gene sequence: CDR1 SGHNT, CDR2 YYREEE (reference sequence). This CDR3 has 15 amino acids. CDR3 DNA: TGTGCCAGCAGCGCGGGACTAGCGGGACCCTACGAGCAGTACTTC. It codes for CASSAGLAGPYEQYF.